The 32 T cell receptor beta chains below come from one sample, sequenced in a study of blood T cell repertoires in COVID-19. Sequencing used immunoSEQ multiplex PCR; TCRdb keeps in-frame clones, though not all of them. The sample has roughly 200,000 clones, around 88% seen once; the top ten hold roughly 5.9%. The specimen was PBMCs or T cells enriched from blood (not recorded which). Receptors originate from a man in his forties or fifties with acute COVID-19.

This clone was seen a few times. The chain carries TRBV30 and TRBJ1-4, with D maybe TRBD1 (5 bases). The CDR3 extends over 14 amino acids. The germline V gene encodes CDR1 GTSNPN and CDR2 SVGIG (reference sequence). The V gene lost 2 bases and the J gene lost 7 bases, with 14 bases spanning the gap. As DNA, the CDR3 is TGTGCCTGGAGTCAAAGGACTAGGGGTGAAAAACTGTTTTTT. Amino acids: CAWSQRTRGEKLFF.

The chain recombines TRBV6-2 or TRBV6-3 with TRBJ2-5; possibly TRBD1 for D (6 bases). With 6 bases removed from V and 4 bases from J, the gap between germline ends came to 18 bases. The CDR3 length is 15 residues. Germline V gives CDR1 MNHEY, CDR2 SVGEGT. CDR3 sequence (DNA): TGTGCCAGCAGCAAGAAGTTGGGACACACAGAGACCCAGTACTTC. This sequence encodes CASSKKLGHTETQYF.

V gene TRBV28 combines with J gene TRBJ1-4; perhaps TRBD1 as D (6 bases). Germline V gene lookup returns CDR1 MDHEN and CDR2 SYDVKM. The CDR3 extends over 16 amino acids. The V end lost 7 bases, the J end lost 4 bases, and 19 bases lay between the germline ends. The CDR3 here is CASTYGGAGFNEKLFF. The CDR3 coding sequence is TGTGCCAGCACCTACGGGGGGGCAGGGTTTAATGAAAAACTGTTTTTT. Using reference TRBV28 and TRBJ1-4 for the parts outside the CDR3, the full variable domain is DVKVTQSSRYLVKRTGEKVFLECVQDMDHENMFWYRQDPGLGLRLIYFSYDVKMKEKGDIPEGYSVSREKKERFSLILESASTNQTSMYLCASTYGGAGFNEKLFFGSGTQLSVL.

This chain uses TRBV29-1 with TRBJ2-1, with D uncertain. The CDR3 runs to 11 residues. V lost 0 bases to trimming and J lost 8 bases, with 5 bases between them. Germline assignment: CDR1 SQVTM and CDR2 ANQGSEA. The CDR3 loop is CSVEDRDEQFF. CDR3 nucleotide sequence: TGCAGCGTTGAAGATCGCGATGAGCAGTTCTTC.

J is TRBJ2-3 and V is TRBV27; no clear D gene. CDR3 size: 14 residues. V was cut by 5 bases and J by 2 bases, with 11 bases left in between. Germline V gene data show CDR1 as MNHEY and CDR2 as SMNVEV (reference sequence). The CDR3 DNA reads TGTGCCAGCAGTGCGGCGACCTACACAGATACGCAGTATTTT. Translated: CASSAATYTDTQYF.

The chain links TRBV28 to TRBJ2-7; TRBD1 aligns across 7 bases. V lost 7 bases, J lost 2 bases, and 5 bases stayed unmatched. The germline gives CDR1 MDHEN, CDR2 SYDVKM. The CDR3 has 13 amino acids. The CDR3 loop is CASIGQAPYEQYF. The CDR3 DNA sequence: TGTGCCAGCATAGGACAGGCCCCCTACGAGCAGTACTTC.

This clone is a singleton in its sample. The chain employs TRBV9 and TRBJ1-2; D perhaps matches TRBD1 (5 bases). The CDR3 has 14 amino acids. Per the germline V gene, CDR1 is SGDLS and CDR2 is YYNGEE. V lost 4 bases, J lost 7 bases, and 17 bases lay in between. In DNA form, the CDR3 reads TGTGCCAGCAGCCCCCGGACCGGCCAGGGTGGCTACACCTTC. Protein product: CASSPRTGQGGYTF.

The chain uses TRBV11-2 and TRBJ2-3; TRBD2 matches 8 bases. The CDR3 sequence is 15 residues long. The J segment lost 0 bases and the V segment lost 5 bases, leaving 4 bases of the junction unmatched. The germline V gene has CDR1 SGHAT and CDR2 FQNNGV. The CDR3 loop reads CASSVPSGSTDTQYF. The CDR3 bases are TGTGCCAGCAGCGTCCCTAGCGGGAGCACAGATACGCAGTATTTT.

The rearrangement links TRBV5-1 to TRBJ2-7; possible D gene TRBD1, 6 bases. The CDR3 is 14 amino acids. Germline CDR1 SGHRS, CDR2 YFSETQ. Deletions cut 4 bases from V and 7 bases from J, with 18 bases between. The CDR3 DNA follows: TGCGCCAGCAGCCACCAGGACGGGACAAGGGAGCAGTACTTC. Its translation is CASSHQDGTREQYF. Full variable domain (remainder filled in from reference TRBV5-1 and TRBJ2-7): KAGVTQTPRYLIKTRGQQVTLSCSPISGHRSVSWYQQTPGQGLQFLFEYFSETQRNKGNFPGRFSGRQFSNSRSEMNVSTLELGDSALYLCASSHQDGTREQYFGPGTRLTVT.

Written as DNA, the CDR3 is TGTGCCAGCAGTCCCAGGGGTAGGGAAGCTTTCTTT. Amino acids: CASSPRGREAFF. The chain links TRBV28 to TRBJ1-1; the D gene is possibly TRBD1 (6 bases). Per germline, CDR1 MDHEN and CDR2 SYDVKM. Between the trimmed V and J ends, which lost 5 bases and 8 bases, there was a span of 12 bases. The CDR3 sequence is 12 residues long.

The rearrangement joins TRBV14 to TRBJ1-3; no definite D call. Germline CDR1 SGHDN, CDR2 FVKESK. V was clipped by 2 bases and J by 2 bases, with 7 bases between them. The CDR3 spans 14 residues. The CDR3 loop reads CASSQHGAGNTIYF. The CDR3 coding sequence is TGTGCCAGCAGCCAACACGGAGCTGGAAACACCATATATTTT.

V is TRBV9 and J is TRBJ1-2; 10 nucleotides match TRBD1. Germline V lookup: CDR1 SGDLS, CDR2 YYNGEE. V lost 5 bases to trimming and J lost 7 bases; unmatched junction nucleotides: 17. The CDR3 is 17 residues long. The CDR3 loop is CASRARGGQGSGAGYTF. The CDR3 nucleotides read TGTGCCAGCAGGGCGAGAGGGGGACAGGGGAGTGGAGCTGGCTACACCTTC.

The chain employs TRBV28 and TRBJ1-2, with D hard to call. The CDR3 covers 12 residues. V lost 5 bases and J lost 7, with 11 bases in between. Germline CDR1 MDHEN, CDR2 SYDVKM. The CDR3 region has the DNA TGTGCCAGCAGTAACTTTGGCGGTGGCTACACCTTC. It is translated as CASSNFGGGYTF.

The chain employs TRBV19 and TRBJ1-1, with TRBD1 matching over 7 bases. V dropped 6 bases and J dropped 7; count of bases not matched to a gene: 5. There are 12 residues in the CDR3. Germline CDR1 and CDR2: LNHDA and SQIVND (reference sequence). The CDR3 loop reads CASSRDRLEAFF. In DNA form, the CDR3 reads TGTGCCAGTAGCCGGGACAGACTTGAAGCTTTCTTT. Using reference TRBV19 and TRBJ1-1 for the parts outside the CDR3, the full variable domain is DGGITQSPKYLFRKEGQNVTLSCEQNLNHDAMYWYRQDPGQGLRLIYYSQIVNDFQKGDIAEGYSVSREKKESFPLTVTSAQKNPTAFYLCASSRDRLEAFFGQGTRLTVV.

This clone appeared a few times. The V and J genes are TRBV5-5 and TRBJ2-2, with TRBD2 matching over 8 bases. CDR3 length: 14 amino acids. Germline CDR1 is SGHKS and CDR2 is YYEKEE (reference sequence). The junction had 5 bases not matched to a gene; V was cut back by 4 bases and J by 6 bases. CDR3 region: CASSPQLAAGELFF. CDR3 DNA: TGTGCCAGCAGCCCCCAACTAGCGGCCGGGGAGCTGTTTTTT.

The rearrangement joins TRBV2 to TRBJ2-1; TRBD2 matches at 7 bases. Trimming removed 8 bases from V and 4 bases from J; junction bases left unmatched: 5. Germline V gene sequence: CDR1 SNHLY, CDR2 FYNNEI. The CDR3 has 13 amino acids. The CDR3 loop reads CASGLGGYNEQFF. As DNA, the CDR3 is TGTGCCAGCGGACTAGGAGGATACAATGAGCAGTTCTTC.

The chain recombines TRBV15 with TRBJ1-2, with 8 bases that match TRBD1. After removal of 0 bases from V and 4 bases from J, the junction contained 4 bases not matched to a gene. The CDR3 runs to 15 residues. CDR1 is LNHNV, CDR2 YYDKDF, per germline (reference sequence). CDR3 sequence: CATSRDRGLVYGYTF. The DNA for the CDR3 is TGTGCCACCAGCAGAGACAGGGGGCTGGTCTATGGCTACACCTTC.

J is TRBJ1-1 and V is TRBV19; 8 positions match TRBD1. V shed 3 bases, J shed 3 bases, and the junction held 3 bases outside the gene matches. CDR1 and CDR2 (germline): LNHDA, SQIVND (reference sequence). This CDR3 contains 14 residues. CDR3 amino acids: CASSIQGADTEAFF. CDR3 nucleotide sequence: TGTGCCAGTAGTATCCAGGGGGCGGACACTGAAGCTTTCTTT.

This chain joins TRBV21-1 and TRBJ1-2; the table calls TRBD1, which could not be checked here. TRBV21-1 is listed as a pseudogene. CDR3 length: 16 amino acids. The CDR3 spells CASSKGQGAKSRGYTF. CDR3 DNA: TGTGCCAGCAGCAAAGGGCAGGGGGCCAAAAGTCGAGGCTACACCTTC.

The J gene is TRBJ1-1, the V gene TRBV23-1; unclear D gene. TRBV23-1 is an open reading frame whose function is uncertain. The CDR3 totals 11 residues. Between the trimmed V and J ends, which lost 4 bases and 5 bases, there was a span of 5 bases. DNA of the CDR3: TGCGCCAGCAGTCGAGGGACTGAAGCTTTCTTT. It yields the protein CASSRGTEAFF.

This clone appeared once. The chain carries TRBV7-9 and TRBJ2-1; perhaps TRBD2 as D (6 bases). V lost 0 bases, J lost 8 bases, and 14 bases lay in between. The V gene's germline CDR1 is SEHNR and CDR2 FQNEAQ (reference sequence). The CDR3 runs to 15 residues. CDR3 nucleotide sequence: TGTGCCAGCAGCTTAGCGATCGGGAGTCTAGATGAGCAGTTCTTC. Amino acid sequence: CASSLAIGSLDEQFF. Based on the CDR3 plus reference TRBV7-9 and TRBJ2-1, the full variable domain is DTGVSQNPRHKITKRGQNVTFRCDPISEHNRLYWYRQTLGQGPEFLTYFQNEAQLEKSRLLSDRFSAERPKGSFSTLEIQRTEQGDSAMYLCASSLAIGSLDEQFFGPGTRLTVL.

The chain has TRBV15 and TRBJ2-7; 8 bases are a match to TRBD2. The V gene's germline CDR1 is LNHNV and CDR2 YYDKDF (reference sequence). V gave up 0 bases and J gave up 2 bases; unmatched junction bases: 9. The CDR3 is 17 amino acids. CDR3 coding DNA: TGTGCCACCAGCAGAGATCTGGCGGGGGGCAGAGCCTACGAGCAGTACTTC. Its translation: CATSRDLAGGRAYEQYF.

The CDR3 DNA reads TGTGCCAGTAGTAACCCCTGGACAGACGGGGAGCTGTTTTTT. The encoded protein is CASSNPWTDGELFF. The V and J genes are TRBV19 and TRBJ2-2; TRBD1 is a possible D gene (6 bases). The CDR3 is 14 amino acids. In germline, CDR1 is LNHDA, CDR2 SQIVND (reference sequence). V shed 4 bases and J shed 7 bases, with 13 bases lying between them.

This rearrangement joins TRBV7-2 to TRBJ2-7; no reliable D call. Between the trimmed V and J ends, which lost 4 bases and 7 bases, there was a span of 14 bases. The CDR3 has 13 residues. Germline assignment: CDR1 SGHTA and CDR2 FQGNSA. CDR3 sequence: CASSSRVAWEQYF. The CDR3 DNA follows: TGTGCCAGCAGCTCTAGAGTCGCGTGGGAGCAGTACTTC.

The chain links TRBV6-2 or TRBV6-3 to TRBJ2-7; TRBD2 aligns across 14 bases. The CDR3 totals 15 residues. V shed 6 bases and J 4 bases; nucleotides not matched to a gene: 5. Germline CDR1 is MNHEY and CDR2 is SVGEGT. CDR3 region: CASRPGTSGSYEQYF. Here the CDR3 DNA reads TGTGCCAGCAGACCTGGGACTAGCGGGAGTTACGAGCAGTACTTC.

The chain couples TRBV11-2 to TRBJ1-6; D ambiguous. CDR3 size: 13 residues. V was clipped by 7 bases and J by 7 bases, with 11 bases between them. The germline gives CDR1 SGHAT, CDR2 FQNNGV. In nucleotides, the CDR3 is TGTGCCAGCACCGGGGATCCGAATTCACCCCTCCACTTT. Amino acid sequence: CASTGDPNSPLHF.

V usage is TRBV19 and J usage is TRBJ1-2, with D unclear. V was shortened by 7 bases and J by 2 bases, with 14 bases between the two germline ends. CDR1 LNHDA and CDR2 SQIVND come from the germline V gene (reference sequence). The length of the CDR3 is 14 residues. CDR3 coding DNA: TGTGCCAGTACCTCGGTATACGGGAACTATGGCTACACCTTC. Translated, it gives CASTSVYGNYGYTF.

This sequence joins TRBV6-4 and TRBJ1-2; D might be TRBD1 (5 bases). The CDR3 covers 16 residues. The V end lost 5 bases, the J end lost 3 bases, and 19 bases lay between the germline ends. Per germline, CDR1 MRHNA and CDR2 SNTAGT. In nucleotides, the CDR3 is TGTGCCAGCAGTCCCGAGCCGACAGTCTTTTACTATGGCTACACCTTC. This sequence encodes CASSPEPTVFYYGYTF.

Only one count was recorded for this clone. V gene TRBV3-1 (or the pseudogene TRBV3-2) combines with J gene TRBJ2-4, with 8 nucleotides matching TRBD2. CDR1 and CDR2 from the germline V gene are LGHDT and YNNKEL (reference sequence). The length of the CDR3 is 15 residues. V shed 4 bases, J shed 4 bases, and the junction held 6 bases outside the gene matches. CDR3 protein: CASSLSGRSKNIQYF. DNA for the CDR3: TGTGCCAGCAGCCTGAGCGGGAGATCGAAAAACATTCAGTACTTC.

This chain links TRBV7-2 with TRBJ2-1, with 9 bases fitting TRBD2. V lost 6 bases and J lost 12; bases outside the gene matches: 12. Per the germline V gene, CDR1 is SGHTA and CDR2 is FQGNSA. The CDR3 sequence is 14 residues long. The DNA for the CDR3 is TGTGCCAGCAGGCCGTCCCTAGCGGGGCTGGGGCAGTTCTTC. Translated, it gives CASRPSLAGLGQFF.

About this clone itself: The sample carries other DNA sequences with the same CDR3. V gene TRBV7-9 combines with J gene TRBJ1-6; D is unresolved. CDR3 length: 15 residues. Trimming stripped 1 base from V and 0 bases from J, with 4 bases between. Germline assignment: CDR1 SEHNR and CDR2 FQNEAQ (reference sequence). The CDR3 DNA reads TGTGCCAGCAGCTTAGGCAGCTCCTATAATTCACCCCTCCACTTT. It codes for CASSLGSSYNSPLHF.

V gene TRBV9 combines with J gene TRBJ2-7, with 7 positions matching TRBD1. V trimming: 7 bases; J trimming: 8 bases; junction bases outside the gene matches: 12. Germline V gene lookup returns CDR1 SGDLS and CDR2 YYNGEE. The CDR3 extends over 13 amino acids. In DNA form, the CDR3 reads TGTGCCAGCGGACCGGGACAGCGCTTGCAGCAGTACTTC. Its protein is CASGPGQRLQQYF.